The clone carrying this T cell receptor (beta chain) was counted many times. Its antigen is unknown. The use of a sample-barcoded 5' primer and a J-beta primer mix characterized a second PCR of roughly 6 to 11 cycles. With 12 random nucleotides, a template-switch adaptor tagged each individual cDNA molecule. TCRdb analysed the 5' RACE reads with MiXCR anew, one entry per CDR3 protein. The table shows approximately 700,000 distinct CDR3 sequences, with approximately 30% occurring only once. This sample stems from a study of blood T cells in healthy people across ages. Broader study findings: Conclusively comparing naive with antigen-experienced cells was impossible with unsorted PBMCs. Researchers judged that diversity estimates from one million T cells fell short of true values.

Deletions cut 5 bases from V and 1 base from J, with 9 bases between. This CDR3 has 15 residues. CDR1 is MNHEY and CDR2 is SMNVEV in the germline V gene (reference sequence). Sequencing was carried out using blood. The V call is TRBV27, the J call TRBJ2-6; weak D call: TRBD1 (6 bases). The TCR was taken from a woman older than 75 in good health. The CDR3 reads CASSLTGSGANVLTF. Here the CDR3 DNA reads TGTGCCAGCAGTCTTACAGGGTCTGGGGCCAACGTCCTGACTTTC. Using reference TRBV27 and TRBJ2-6 for the parts outside the CDR3, the full variable domain is EAQVTQNPRYLITVTGKKLTVTCSQNMNHEYMSWYRQDPGLGLRQIYYSMNVEVTDKGDVPEGYKVSRKEKRNFPLILESPSPNQTSLYFCASSLTGSGANVLTFGAGSRLTVL.